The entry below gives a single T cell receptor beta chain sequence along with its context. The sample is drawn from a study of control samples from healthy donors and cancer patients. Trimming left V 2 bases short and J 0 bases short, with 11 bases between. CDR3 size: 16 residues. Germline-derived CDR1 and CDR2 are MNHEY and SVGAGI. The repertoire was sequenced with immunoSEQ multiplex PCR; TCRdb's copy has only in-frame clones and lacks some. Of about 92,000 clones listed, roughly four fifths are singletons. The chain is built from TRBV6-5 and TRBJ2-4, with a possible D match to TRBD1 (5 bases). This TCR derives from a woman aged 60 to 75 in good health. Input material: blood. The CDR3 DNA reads TGTGCCAGCAGTTACGGGGCAGGGTTAGCCAAAAACATTCAGTACTTC. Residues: CASSYGAGLAKNIQYF.